Listed below are T cell receptor beta chains from one sample, sequenced in a study of cytomegalovirus exposure and HLA in healthy donors. Profiled with immunoSEQ multiplex PCR; TCRdb holds only in-frame clones, not every one. The sample holds some 100,000 clones, about four fifths seen once. The sample taken for sequencing was PBMCs. These TCRs come from a female donor in good health and CMV-seropositive. The CDR3 runs from the conserved cysteine through the conserved F or W. The D gene is left open where the match is weak. Rows give clone size only sometimes, using once, few, many, or a class for an expanded clone.

abundance: NA
j_gene: TRBJ2-7
d_gene: NA
v_gene: TRBV7-6
CDR3aa: CASSLSEANHEQYF
CDR3nt: TGTGCCAGCAGCTTAAGCGAGGCTAATCACGAGCAGTACTTC

abundance: NA
j_gene: TRBJ1-5
d_gene: NA
v_gene: TRBV29-1
CDR3aa: CSVGAGSNQPQHF
CDR3nt: TGCAGCGTTGGGGCAGGGAGCAATCAGCCCCAGCATTTT

abundance: few
j_gene: TRBJ1-1
d_gene: NA
v_gene: TRBV25-1
CDR3aa: CASSEWIGENTEAFF
CDR3nt: TGTGCCAGCAGTGAATGGATAGGGGAGAACACTGAAGCTTTCTTT

abundance: NA
j_gene: TRBJ1-2
d_gene: TRBD1
v_gene: TRBV10-3
CDR3aa: CAISARTGGYGYTF
CDR3nt: TGTGCCATCAGTGCAAGGACAGGGGGATATGGCTACACCTTC

abundance: NA
j_gene: TRBJ2-5
d_gene: NA
v_gene: TRBV6-5
CDR3aa: CASSYSRGWGGQYF
CDR3nt: TGTGCCAGCAGTTACTCACGGGGGTGGGGCGGCCAGTACTTC

abundance: NA
j_gene: TRBJ2-1
d_gene: TRBD1
v_gene: TRBV11-2
CDR3aa: CASSLGQGFDEQFF
CDR3nt: TGTGCCAGCAGCTTGGGACAGGGGTTCGATGAGCAGTTCTTC

abundance: NA
j_gene: TRBJ2-3
d_gene: TRBD2
v_gene: TRBV19
CDR3aa: CASSLLATDTQYF
CDR3nt: TGTGCCAGTAGTCTACTAGCGACAGATACGCAGTATTTT

abundance: NA
j_gene: TRBJ2-1
d_gene: TRBD2
v_gene: TRBV4-2
CDR3aa: CASSQDRGGRQLNEQFF
CDR3nt: TGTGCCAGCAGCCAAGATAGGGGCGGGAGACAGTTGAATGAGCAGTTCTTC

abundance: NA
j_gene: TRBJ2-1
d_gene: TRBD1
v_gene: TRBV29-1
CDR3aa: CSVYSGTGGKSEQFF
CDR3nt: TGCAGCGTTTATTCCGGGACAGGGGGGAAAAGTGAGCAGTTCTTC

abundance: NA
j_gene: TRBJ2-3
d_gene: TRBD2
v_gene: TRBV4-1
CDR3aa: CASRGTSGRGDTQYF
CDR3nt: TGCGCCAGCAGGGGGACTAGCGGGCGGGGGGATACGCAGTATTTT

abundance: once
j_gene: TRBJ2-5
d_gene: NA
v_gene: TRBV6-5
CDR3aa: CASSYGGRDQETQYF
CDR3nt: TGTGCCAGCAGTTACGGGGGCAGAGACCAAGAGACCCAGTACTTC

abundance: NA
j_gene: TRBJ2-7
d_gene: TRBD1
v_gene: TRBV28
CDR3aa: CASSSRTGAYEQYF
CDR3nt: TGTGCCAGCAGTTCACGGACAGGGGCCTACGAGCAGTACTTC

abundance: NA
j_gene: TRBJ1-1
d_gene: TRBD1
v_gene: TRBV10-3
CDR3aa: CAISIRGQGAGNTEAFF
CDR3nt: TGTGCCATCAGTATCCGAGGACAGGGGGCCGGGAACACTGAAGCTTTCTTT

abundance: NA
j_gene: TRBJ1-2
d_gene: TRBD1
v_gene: TRBV9
CDR3aa: CASSVGTGGYGYTF
CDR3nt: TGTGCCAGCAGCGTAGGGACAGGGGGCTACGGCTACACCTTC

abundance: NA
j_gene: TRBJ1-2
d_gene: NA
v_gene: TRBV28
CDR3aa: CASSLAQLYGYTF
CDR3nt: TGTGCCAGCAGTTTGGCACAGCTCTATGGCTACACCTTC

abundance: NA
j_gene: TRBJ2-7
d_gene: NA
v_gene: TRBV30
CDR3aa: CAWSPTVGEQYF
CDR3nt: TGTGCCTGGAGTCCGACAGTGGGCGAGCAGTACTTC

abundance: NA
j_gene: TRBJ1-4
d_gene: TRBD1
v_gene: TRBV4-3
CDR3aa: CASSQDIGTGGEKLFF
CDR3nt: TGCGCCAGCAGCCAAGATATAGGGACAGGGGGCGAAAAACTGTTTTTT

abundance: NA
j_gene: TRBJ1-2
d_gene: NA
v_gene: TRBV18
CDR3aa: CASSPDRNYGYTF
CDR3nt: TGTGCCAGCTCACCAGACAGGAACTATGGTTACACCTTC

abundance: NA
j_gene: TRBJ2-6
d_gene: NA
v_gene: TRBV25-1
CDR3aa: CASSDDSTFSGANVLTF
CDR3nt: TGTGCCAGCAGTGATGACAGTACCTTCTCTGGGGCCAACGTCCTGACTTTC

abundance: NA
j_gene: TRBJ2-7
d_gene: TRBD2
v_gene: TRBV28
CDR3aa: CASSLSPPGGPDEQYF
CDR3nt: TGTGCCAGCAGTTTATCGCCGCCGGGAGGGCCCGACGAGCAGTACTTC

abundance: NA
j_gene: TRBJ2-7
d_gene: NA
v_gene: TRBV4-3
CDR3aa: CASSAGDYQHSYEQYF
CDR3nt: TGCGCCAGCAGCGCAGGGGACTACCAGCACTCCTACGAGCAGTACTTC

abundance: NA
j_gene: TRBJ1-2
d_gene: NA
v_gene: TRBV11-1
CDR3aa: CASSGTGYYGYTF
CDR3nt: TGTGCCAGCAGCGGTACAGGCTACTATGGCTACACCTTC

abundance: NA
j_gene: TRBJ1-1
d_gene: TRBD1
v_gene: TRBV5-1
CDR3aa: CASSLPRGGQGTEAFF
CDR3nt: TGCGCCAGCAGCTTGCCCCGGGGTGGACAGGGAACTGAAGCTTTCTTT

abundance: NA
j_gene: TRBJ2-7
d_gene: NA
v_gene: TRBV19
CDR3aa: CASSHPDSYEQYF
CDR3nt: TGTGCCAGTAGTCACCCTGACAGCTACGAGCAGTACTTC

abundance: NA
j_gene: TRBJ2-7
d_gene: NA
v_gene: TRBV20-1
CDR3aa: CSAKLYEQYF
CDR3nt: TGCAGTGCTAAATTATACGAGCAGTACTTC

abundance: NA
j_gene: TRBJ1-6
d_gene: TRBD1
v_gene: TRBV6-5
CDR3aa: CASSYSPGTGGSPLHF
CDR3nt: TGTGCCAGCAGTTACTCCCCCGGGACAGGCGGTTCACCCCTCCACTTT

abundance: few
j_gene: TRBJ1-2
d_gene: NA
v_gene: TRBV28
CDR3aa: CASTGPTDGYTF
CDR3nt: TGTGCCAGCACCGGACCGACAGATGGCTACACCTTC

abundance: NA
j_gene: TRBJ1-2
d_gene: NA
v_gene: TRBV5-1
CDR3aa: CASSFQGNYGYTF
CDR3nt: TGCGCCAGCAGCTTCCAGGGTAACTATGGCTACACCTTC

abundance: NA
j_gene: TRBJ1-1
d_gene: TRBD1
v_gene: TRBV5-1
CDR3aa: CASSLGLQGQNTEAFF
CDR3nt: TGCGCCAGCAGCTTGGGGCTACAGGGGCAGAACACTGAAGCTTTCTTT

abundance: NA
j_gene: TRBJ2-1
d_gene: TRBD2
v_gene: TRBV5-1
CDR3aa: CASSISGTSGRNEQFF
CDR3nt: TGCGCCAGCAGCATATCCGGGACTAGCGGCCGCAATGAGCAGTTCTTC

abundance: NA
j_gene: TRBJ1-1
d_gene: NA
v_gene: TRBV4-3
CDR3aa: CASRPYLDSMNTEAFF
CDR3nt: TGCGCCAGCAGACCCTACCTGGACAGCATGAACACTGAAGCTTTCTTT

abundance: once
j_gene: TRBJ2-3
d_gene: NA
v_gene: TRBV7-2
CDR3aa: CASSPLRVPDTQYF
CDR3nt: TGTGCCAGCAGCCCGTTACGGGTGCCGGATACGCAGTATTTT

abundance: NA
j_gene: TRBJ1-2
d_gene: NA
v_gene: TRBV4-3
CDR3aa: CASSQELGRGYTF
CDR3nt: TGCGCCAGCAGCCAAGAGTTGGGGCGAGGCTACACCTTC

abundance: NA
j_gene: TRBJ2-3
d_gene: TRBD2
v_gene: TRBV4-1
CDR3aa: CASSLGTSGTDTQYF
CDR3nt: TGCGCCAGCAGCCTCGGGACTAGCGGCACAGATACGCAGTATTTT

abundance: NA
j_gene: TRBJ1-1
d_gene: NA
v_gene: TRBV16
CDR3aa: CASSSPGQMNTEAFF
CDR3nt: TGTGCCAGCAGTTCGCCAGGACAGATGAACACTGAAGCTTTCTTT

abundance: NA
j_gene: TRBJ2-7
d_gene: TRBD2
v_gene: TRBV6-1
CDR3aa: CASSELAGASEQYF
CDR3nt: TGTGCCAGCAGTGAACTAGCGGGAGCCTCCGAGCAGTACTTC

abundance: NA
j_gene: TRBJ2-5
d_gene: NA
v_gene: TRBV5-4
CDR3aa: CASSLDSRQETQYF
CDR3nt: TGTGCCAGCAGCTTAGACAGCCGACAAGAGACCCAGTACTTC

abundance: NA
j_gene: TRBJ1-6
d_gene: NA
v_gene: TRBV9
CDR3aa: CASSAVRDTLGNSPLHF
CDR3nt: TGTGCCAGCAGCGCCGTGAGGGACACTCTGGGGAATTCACCCCTCCACTTT

abundance: NA
j_gene: TRBJ2-2
d_gene: NA
v_gene: TRBV28
CDR3aa: CASSLLLGELFF
CDR3nt: TGTGCCAGCAGTTTATTACTCGGGGAGCTGTTTTTT

abundance: NA
j_gene: TRBJ2-7
d_gene: TRBD2
v_gene: TRBV10-3
CDR3aa: CAISAPGLNYEQYF
CDR3nt: TGTGCCATCAGTGCGCCGGGACTAAATTACGAGCAGTACTTC

abundance: NA
j_gene: TRBJ1-4
d_gene: NA
v_gene: TRBV2
CDR3aa: CASSGQSNEKLFF
CDR3nt: TGTGCCAGCAGTGGTCAGTCAAATGAAAAACTGTTTTTT